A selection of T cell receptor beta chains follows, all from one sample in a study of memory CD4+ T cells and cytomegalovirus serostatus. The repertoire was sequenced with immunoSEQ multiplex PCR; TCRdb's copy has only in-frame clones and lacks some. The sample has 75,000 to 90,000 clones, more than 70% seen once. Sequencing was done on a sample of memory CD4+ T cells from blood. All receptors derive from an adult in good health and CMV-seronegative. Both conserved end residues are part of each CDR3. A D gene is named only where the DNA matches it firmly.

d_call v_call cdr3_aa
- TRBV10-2 CATKDSPSSYNEQFF
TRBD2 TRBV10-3 CAISAGLAGAGETQYF
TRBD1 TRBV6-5 CASSYSGGQGGTQYF
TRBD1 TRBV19 CASTFGTGAGNTIYF
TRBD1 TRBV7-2 CASSLQGQGNNEQFF
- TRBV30 CAWSPSRGWGNTEAFF
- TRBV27 CASSPSTGGETQYF
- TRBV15 CATGGETGEQTDTQYF
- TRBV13 CASHNPRGAYGYTF
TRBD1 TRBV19 CASIRTGSNYGYTF
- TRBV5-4 CASSLGTRFLEAFF
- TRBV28 CASSGARAGLHNEQFF
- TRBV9 CASSPFSPLHF
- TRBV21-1 CASSNRNNSPLHF
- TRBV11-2 CASSLDRVNSPLHF
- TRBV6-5 CASSPTPGYGYTF
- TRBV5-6 CASSLTADSPLHF
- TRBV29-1 CSVEIRAEAFF
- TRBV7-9 CASSLGLNRGTIEAFF
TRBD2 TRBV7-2 CASSSFGLAGLGETQYF
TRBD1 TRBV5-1 CASSLGQMIYGYTF
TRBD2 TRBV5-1 CASSSGTSHNEQFF
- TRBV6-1 CASSEVGNSGYGYTF
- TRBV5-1 CASSQTQIGDLKPFF
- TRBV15 CATSRERGSFYNEQFF
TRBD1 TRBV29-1 CSVGGQGNFF
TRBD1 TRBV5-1 CASSLTGGNTEAFF
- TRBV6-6 CASSYLPMAETYEQYF
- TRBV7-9 CASSNWIGRPTYEQYF
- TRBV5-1 CASSRGLDGSYEQYF
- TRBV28 CASGSPLDPRNEKLFF
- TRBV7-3 CASGEGGPGETQYF
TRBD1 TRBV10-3 CAISSDRGRRNTIYF
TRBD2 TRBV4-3 CASSQGLAGGITDTQYF
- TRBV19 CASSIFGRSEAFF
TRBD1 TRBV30 CAWSRGEINQPQHF
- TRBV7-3 CASSLTAFTDTQYF
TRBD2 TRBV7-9 CASRPRRGGNTGELFF
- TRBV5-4 CASRSGVLPIYEQYF
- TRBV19 CASSIGWAGWNTEAFF
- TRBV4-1 CASSQVAGGYEQYF
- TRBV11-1 CASSPRTALQETQYF
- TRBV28 CASRPRWEANSPLHF
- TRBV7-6 CASSLEQVGEQYF
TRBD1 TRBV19 CASSMGQDRGRRFNQPQHF
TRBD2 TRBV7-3 CASSLNGGSSYEQYF
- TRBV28 CASSFSPGRRTGELFF
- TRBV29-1 CSVVSLRTEAFF
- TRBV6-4 CASSDSLEAFF
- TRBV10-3 CAISESLGPTNTEAFF